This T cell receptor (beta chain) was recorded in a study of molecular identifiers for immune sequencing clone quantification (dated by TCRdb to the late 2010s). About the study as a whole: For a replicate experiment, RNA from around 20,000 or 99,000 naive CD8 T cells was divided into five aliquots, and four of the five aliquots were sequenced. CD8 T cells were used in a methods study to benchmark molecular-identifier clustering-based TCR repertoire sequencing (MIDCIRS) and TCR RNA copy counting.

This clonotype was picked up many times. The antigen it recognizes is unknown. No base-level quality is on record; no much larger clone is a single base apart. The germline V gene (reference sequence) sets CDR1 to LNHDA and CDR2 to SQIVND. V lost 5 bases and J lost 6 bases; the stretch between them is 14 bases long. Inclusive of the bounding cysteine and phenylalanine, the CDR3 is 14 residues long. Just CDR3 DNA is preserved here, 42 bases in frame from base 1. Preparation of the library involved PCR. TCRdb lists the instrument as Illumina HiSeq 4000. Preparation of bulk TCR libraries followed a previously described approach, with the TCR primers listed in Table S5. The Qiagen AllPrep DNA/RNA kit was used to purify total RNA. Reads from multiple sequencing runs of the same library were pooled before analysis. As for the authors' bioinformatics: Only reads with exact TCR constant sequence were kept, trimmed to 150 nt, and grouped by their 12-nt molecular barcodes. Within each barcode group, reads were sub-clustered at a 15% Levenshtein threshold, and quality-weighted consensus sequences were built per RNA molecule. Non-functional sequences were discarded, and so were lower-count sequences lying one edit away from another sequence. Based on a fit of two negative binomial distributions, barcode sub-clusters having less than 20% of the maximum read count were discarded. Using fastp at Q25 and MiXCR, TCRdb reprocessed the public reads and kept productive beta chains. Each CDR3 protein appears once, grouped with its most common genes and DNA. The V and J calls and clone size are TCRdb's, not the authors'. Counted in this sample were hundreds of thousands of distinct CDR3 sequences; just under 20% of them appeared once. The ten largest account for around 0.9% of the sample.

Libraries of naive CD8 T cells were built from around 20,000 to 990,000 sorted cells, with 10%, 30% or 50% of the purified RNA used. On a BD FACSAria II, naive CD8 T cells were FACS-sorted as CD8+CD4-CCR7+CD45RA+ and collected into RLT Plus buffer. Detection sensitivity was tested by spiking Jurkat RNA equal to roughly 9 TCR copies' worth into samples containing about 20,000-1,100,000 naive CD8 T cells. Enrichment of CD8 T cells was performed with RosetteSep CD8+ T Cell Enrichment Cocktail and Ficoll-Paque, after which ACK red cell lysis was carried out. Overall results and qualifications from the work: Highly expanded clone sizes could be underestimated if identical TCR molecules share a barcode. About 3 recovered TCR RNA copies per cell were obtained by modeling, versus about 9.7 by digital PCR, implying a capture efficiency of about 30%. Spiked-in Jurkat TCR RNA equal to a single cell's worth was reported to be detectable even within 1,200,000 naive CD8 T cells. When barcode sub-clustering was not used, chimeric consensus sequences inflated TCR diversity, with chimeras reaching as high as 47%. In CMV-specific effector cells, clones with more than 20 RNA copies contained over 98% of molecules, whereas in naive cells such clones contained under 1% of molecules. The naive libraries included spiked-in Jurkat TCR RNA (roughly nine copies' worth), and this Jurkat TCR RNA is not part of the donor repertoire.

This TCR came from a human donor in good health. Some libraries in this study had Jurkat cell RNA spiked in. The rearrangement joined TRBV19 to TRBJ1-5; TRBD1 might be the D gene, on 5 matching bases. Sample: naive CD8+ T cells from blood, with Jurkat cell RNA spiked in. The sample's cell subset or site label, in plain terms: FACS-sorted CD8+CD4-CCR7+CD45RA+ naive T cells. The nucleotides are TGTGCCAGTAGTTTTGTTGGGGCCTCTCAGCCCCAGCATTTT. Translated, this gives CASSFVGASQPQHF.